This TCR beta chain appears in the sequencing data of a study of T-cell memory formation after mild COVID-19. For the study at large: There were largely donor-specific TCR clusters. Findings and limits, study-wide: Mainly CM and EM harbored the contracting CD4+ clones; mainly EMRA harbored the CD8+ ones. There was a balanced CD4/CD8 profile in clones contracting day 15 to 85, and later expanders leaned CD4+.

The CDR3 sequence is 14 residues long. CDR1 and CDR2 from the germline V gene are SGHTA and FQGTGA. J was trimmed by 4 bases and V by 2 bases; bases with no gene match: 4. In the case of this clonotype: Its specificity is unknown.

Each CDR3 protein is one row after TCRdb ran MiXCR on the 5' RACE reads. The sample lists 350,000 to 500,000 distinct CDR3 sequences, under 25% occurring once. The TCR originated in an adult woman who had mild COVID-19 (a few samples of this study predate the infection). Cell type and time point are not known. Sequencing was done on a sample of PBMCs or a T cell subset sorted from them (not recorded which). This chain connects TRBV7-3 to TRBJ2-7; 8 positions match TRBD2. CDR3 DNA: TGTGCCAGCAGCTTATTCAGCGGGGGATACGAGCAGTACTTC. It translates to CASSLFSGGYEQYF.